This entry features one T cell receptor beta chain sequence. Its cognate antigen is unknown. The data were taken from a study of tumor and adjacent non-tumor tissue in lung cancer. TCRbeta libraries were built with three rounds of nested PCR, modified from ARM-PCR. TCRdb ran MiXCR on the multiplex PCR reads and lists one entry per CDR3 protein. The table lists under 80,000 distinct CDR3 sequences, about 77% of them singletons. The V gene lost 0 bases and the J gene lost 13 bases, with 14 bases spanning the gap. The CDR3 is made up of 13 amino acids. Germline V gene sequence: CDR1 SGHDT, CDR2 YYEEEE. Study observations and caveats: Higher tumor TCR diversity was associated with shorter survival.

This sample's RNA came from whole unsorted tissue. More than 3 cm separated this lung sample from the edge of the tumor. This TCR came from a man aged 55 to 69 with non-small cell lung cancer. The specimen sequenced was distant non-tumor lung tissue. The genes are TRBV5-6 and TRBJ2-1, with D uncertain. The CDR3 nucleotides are TGTGCCAGCAGCTTGGCCCAGCACAGTGATCAGTTCTTC. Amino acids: CASSLAQHSDQFF.